One and the same sample provided the 4 T cell receptor beta chains below, sequenced in a study of blood T cells in healthy people across ages. Next came a second PCR, run for roughly 6 to 11 cycles, which used a sample-barcoded 5' primer along with a J-beta primer mix. TCRdb reanalysed the 5' RACE reads using MiXCR and keeps one entry per CDR3 protein. The table lists approximately 780,000 distinct CDR3 sequences, roughly 24% of them singletons. These data were likewise used in another study, on T cells of mothers and their children.

Material for sequencing was blood. Every receptor here comes from a boy aged 5-17 years in good health.

This clonotype was seen more than once but under ten times. The J gene is TRBJ2-7, the V gene TRBV3-1; 10 bases map to TRBD1. V gave up 3 bases and J gave up 1 base; unmatched junction bases: 3. The germline CDR1 and CDR2 sequences are LGHDT and YNNKEL (reference sequence). The CDR3 length is 15 residues. The CDR3 DNA reads TGTGCCAGCAGCCAGGGGACAGGGGTATCCTACGAGCAGTACTTC. Translated: CASSQGTGVSYEQYF.

V usage is TRBV5-6 and J usage is TRBJ2-5; D gene unclear. The CDR3 sequence is 12 residues long. The V gene lost 4 bases and the J gene lost 7 bases, with 11 bases spanning the gap. The germline V gene has CDR1 SGHDT and CDR2 YYEEEE. CDR3: CASSQTYGTQYF. The CDR3 DNA is TGTGCCAGCAGCCAGACCTACGGGACCCAGTACTTC.

The chain couples TRBV29-1 to TRBJ1-2, with D unclear. The CDR3 contains 14 residues. Germline loops: CDR1 SQVTM, CDR2 ANQGSEA. V was pared by 1 base and J by 8 bases, with 17 bases between. The CDR3 coding sequence is TGCAGCGTTGAAGTGCCGGGCAAAGCCGAAGGCTACACCTTC. Its protein is CSVEVPGKAEGYTF. Full variable domain (rest looked up from reference TRBV29-1 and TRBJ1-2): SAVISQKPSRDICQRGTSLTIQCQVDSQVTMMFWYRQQPGQSLTLIATANQGSEATYESGFVIDKFPISRPNLTFSTLTVSNMSPEDSSIYLCSVEVPGKAEGYTFGSGTRLTVV.

The chain is built from TRBV3-1 and TRBJ2-5; no clear D gene. V lost 6 bases to trimming and J lost 4 bases, with 15 bases between them. Germline assignment: CDR1 LGHDT and CDR2 YNNKEL (reference sequence). The CDR3 is 14 amino acids. In DNA form, the CDR3 reads TGTGCCAGCAGTTGGGTCAAGGGCCCAGAGACCCAGTACTTC. Its protein is CASSWVKGPETQYF.